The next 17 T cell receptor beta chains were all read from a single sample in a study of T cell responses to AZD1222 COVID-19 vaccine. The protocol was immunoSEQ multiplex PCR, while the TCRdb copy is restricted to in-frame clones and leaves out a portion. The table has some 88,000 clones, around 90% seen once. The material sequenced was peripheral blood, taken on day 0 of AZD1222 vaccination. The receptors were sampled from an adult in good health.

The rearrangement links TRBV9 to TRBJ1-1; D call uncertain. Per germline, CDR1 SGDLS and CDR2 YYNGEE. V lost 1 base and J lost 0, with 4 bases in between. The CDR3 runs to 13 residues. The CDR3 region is CASSVSMNTEAFF. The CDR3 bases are TGTGCCAGCAGCGTATCTATGAACACTGAAGCTTTCTTT.

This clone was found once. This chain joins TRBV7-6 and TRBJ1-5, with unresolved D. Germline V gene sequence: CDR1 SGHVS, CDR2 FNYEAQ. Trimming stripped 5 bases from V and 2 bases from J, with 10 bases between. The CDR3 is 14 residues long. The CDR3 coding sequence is TGTGCCAGCAGCCCTCGTGAAGGCAATCAGCCCCAGCATTTT. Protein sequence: CASSPREGNQPQHF.

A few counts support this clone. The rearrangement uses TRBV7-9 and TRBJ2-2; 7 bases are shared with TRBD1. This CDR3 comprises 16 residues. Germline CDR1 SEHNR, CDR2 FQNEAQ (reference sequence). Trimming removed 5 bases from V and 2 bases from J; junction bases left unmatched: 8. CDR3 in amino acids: CASSVGQELNTGELFF. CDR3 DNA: TGTGCCAGCAGCGTAGGACAGGAGCTTAACACCGGGGAGCTGTTTTTT. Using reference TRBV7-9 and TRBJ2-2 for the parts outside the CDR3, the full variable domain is DTGVSQNPRHKITKRGQNVTFRCDPISEHNRLYWYRQTLGQGPEFLTYFQNEAQLEKSRLLSDRFSAERPKGSFSTLEIQRTEQGDSAMYLCASSVGQELNTGELFFGEGSRLTVL.

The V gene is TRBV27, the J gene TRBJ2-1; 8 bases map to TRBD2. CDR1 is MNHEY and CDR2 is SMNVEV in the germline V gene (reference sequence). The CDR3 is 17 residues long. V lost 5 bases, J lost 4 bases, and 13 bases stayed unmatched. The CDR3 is CASSPTPRSGTYNEQFF. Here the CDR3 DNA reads TGTGCCAGCAGTCCGACCCCCCGTAGCGGGACTTACAATGAGCAGTTCTTC.

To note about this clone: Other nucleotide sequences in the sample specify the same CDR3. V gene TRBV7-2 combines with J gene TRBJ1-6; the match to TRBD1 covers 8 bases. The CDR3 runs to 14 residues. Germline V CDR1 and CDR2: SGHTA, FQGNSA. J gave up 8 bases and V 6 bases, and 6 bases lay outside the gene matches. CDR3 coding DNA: TGTGCCAGCAGTTCGACAGGGGCTTATTCACCCCTCCACTTT. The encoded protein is CASSSTGAYSPLHF. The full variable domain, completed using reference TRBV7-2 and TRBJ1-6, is GAGVSQSPSNKVTEKGKDVELRCDPISGHTALYWYRQSLGQGLEFLIYFQGNSAPDKSGLPSDRFSAERTGGSVSTLTIQRTQQEDSAVYLCASSSTGAYSPLHFGNGTRLTVT.

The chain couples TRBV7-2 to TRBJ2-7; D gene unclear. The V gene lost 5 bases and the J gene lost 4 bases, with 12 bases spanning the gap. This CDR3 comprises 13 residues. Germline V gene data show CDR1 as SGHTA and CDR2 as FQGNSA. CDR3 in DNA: TGTGCCAGCAGCGCCCGAGGAGTTTACGAGCAGTACTTC. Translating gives CASSARGVYEQYF.

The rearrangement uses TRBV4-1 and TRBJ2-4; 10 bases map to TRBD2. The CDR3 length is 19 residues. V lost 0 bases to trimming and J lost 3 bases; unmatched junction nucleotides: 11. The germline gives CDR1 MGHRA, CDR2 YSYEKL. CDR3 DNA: TGCGCCAGCAGCCAAGATACGAGGCTAGCGGGAGTTTTCAAAAACATTCAGTACTTC. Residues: CASSQDTRLAGVFKNIQYF.

The CDR3 loop reads CASRSRTAENIQYF. The CDR3 bases are TGTGCCAGTCGTTCCAGGACAGCGGAAAACATTCAGTACTTC. The chain is built from TRBV4-2 and TRBJ2-4, with D possibly TRBD1 on 6 matching bases. This CDR3 is 14 amino acids long. The germline V and J ends were trimmed by 9 bases and 5 bases, with 17 bases remaining between them. Germline values: CDR1 LGHNA, CDR2 YNFKEQ.

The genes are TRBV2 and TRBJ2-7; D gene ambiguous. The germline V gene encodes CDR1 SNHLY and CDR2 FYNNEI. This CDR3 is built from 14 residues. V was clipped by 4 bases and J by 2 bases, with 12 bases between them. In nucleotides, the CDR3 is TGTGCCAGCAGTGTAAGATCCACGACCTACGAGCAGTACTTC. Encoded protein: CASSVRSTTYEQYF. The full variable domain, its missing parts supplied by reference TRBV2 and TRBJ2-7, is EPEVTQTPSHQVTQMGQEVILRCVPISNHLYFYWYRQILGQKVEFLVSFYNNEISEKSEIFDDQFSVERPDGSNFTLKIRSTKLEDSAMYFCASSVRSTTYEQYFGPGTRLTVT.

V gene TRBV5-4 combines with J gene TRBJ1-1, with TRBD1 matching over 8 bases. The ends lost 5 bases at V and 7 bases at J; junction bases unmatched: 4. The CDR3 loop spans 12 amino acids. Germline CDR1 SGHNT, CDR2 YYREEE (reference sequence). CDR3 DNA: TGTGCCAGCAGGCCTGGGACAGGTGAAGCTTTCTTT. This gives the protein CASRPGTGEAFF.

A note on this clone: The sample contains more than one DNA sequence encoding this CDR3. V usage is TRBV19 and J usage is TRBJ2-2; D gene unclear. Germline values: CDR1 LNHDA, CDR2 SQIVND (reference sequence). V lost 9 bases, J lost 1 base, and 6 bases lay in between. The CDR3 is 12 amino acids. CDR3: CASNLNTGELFF. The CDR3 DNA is TGTGCCAGCAACTTGAACACCGGGGAGCTGTTTTTT.

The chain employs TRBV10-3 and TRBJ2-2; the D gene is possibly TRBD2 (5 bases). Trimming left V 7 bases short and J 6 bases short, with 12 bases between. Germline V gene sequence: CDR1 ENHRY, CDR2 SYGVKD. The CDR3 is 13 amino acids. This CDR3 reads CAIKSLDSGELFF. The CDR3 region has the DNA TGTGCCATCAAATCACTAGATTCCGGGGAGCTGTTTTTT.

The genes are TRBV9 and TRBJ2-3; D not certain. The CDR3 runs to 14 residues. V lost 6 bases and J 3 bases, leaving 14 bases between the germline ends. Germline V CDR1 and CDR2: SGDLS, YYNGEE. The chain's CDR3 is CASINSSSTDTQYF. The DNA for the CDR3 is TGTGCCAGCATCAACTCCTCTAGTACAGATACGCAGTATTTT.

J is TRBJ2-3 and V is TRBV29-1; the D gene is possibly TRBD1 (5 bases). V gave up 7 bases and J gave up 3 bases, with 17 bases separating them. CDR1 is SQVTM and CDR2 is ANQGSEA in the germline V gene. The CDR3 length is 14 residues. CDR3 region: CSAKGQGGTDTQYF. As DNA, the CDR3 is TGCAGCGCCAAGGGTCAGGGTGGAACAGATACGCAGTATTTT.

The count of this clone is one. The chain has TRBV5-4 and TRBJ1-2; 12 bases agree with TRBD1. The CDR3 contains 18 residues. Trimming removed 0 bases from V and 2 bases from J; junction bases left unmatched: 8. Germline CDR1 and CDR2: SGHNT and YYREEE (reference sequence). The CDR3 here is CASSLEGGTGGPNYGYTF. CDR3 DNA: TGTGCCAGCAGCTTGGAGGGAGGGACAGGGGGCCCCAACTATGGCTACACCTTC.

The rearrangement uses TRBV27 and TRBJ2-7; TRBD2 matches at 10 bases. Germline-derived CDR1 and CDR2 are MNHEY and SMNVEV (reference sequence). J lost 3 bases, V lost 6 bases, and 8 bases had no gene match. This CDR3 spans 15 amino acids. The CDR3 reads CASSATAGGYYEQYF. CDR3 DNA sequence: TGTGCCAGCAGCGCTACAGCGGGAGGGTACTACGAGCAGTACTTC.

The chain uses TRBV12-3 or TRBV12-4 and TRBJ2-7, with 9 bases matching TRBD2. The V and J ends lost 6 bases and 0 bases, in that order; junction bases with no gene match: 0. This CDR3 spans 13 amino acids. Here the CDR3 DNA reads TGTGCCAGCAGGACTAGCGGCTCCTACGAGCAGTACTTC. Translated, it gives CASRTSGSYEQYF.